The subject of this entry is one TCR beta chain. The PCR had 60 Vbeta and 13 Jbeta primers. Sequencing used immunoSEQ multiplex PCR; TCRdb keeps in-frame clones, though not all of them. The repertoire holds about 160,000 clones, around 76% seen once, with around 1% in the top ten. This record comes from a study of cytomegalovirus exposure and HLA in healthy donors. V dropped 3 bases and J dropped 0; count of bases not matched to a gene: 9. This CDR3 is 18 amino acids long. Germline V gives CDR1 SGHAT, CDR2 FQNNGV. V gene TRBV11-2 combines with J gene TRBJ2-7; 12 bases are shared with TRBD2. This sequence was found in a woman aged 40 to 50 in good health and CMV-seronegative. Sequencing was done on a sample of PBMCs. The CDR3 nucleotides read TGTGCCAGCAGCTTCCAACTAGCGGGAGGTGGGAGCTCCTACGAGCAGTACTTC. Translation: CASSFQLAGGGSSYEQYF.